The next 28 T cell receptor beta chains were all read from a single sample in a study of regulatory T cells in long-lasting Graves disease. Through Arm-PCR of CDR3 regions and iRepertoire HTBI primers, TCR beta libraries were built. TCRdb fed the multiplex PCR reads into MiXCR, producing one record per CDR3 protein. The repertoire consists of about half a million distinct CDR3 sequences, with 20% to 25% occurring once and the leading ten covering under 15%. Noted time point: persistent/refractory GD, antithyroid drugs over 5 years with positive TRAb. Isolated PBMC RNA provided the starting material for the TCR library. Sequences were derived from peripheral blood mononuclear cells (PBMCs), sampled when the disease was refractory, from a patient treated with antithyroid drugs. The source of these receptors is a female donor with Graves disease.

In this sample, this clonotype turned up many times. The rearrangement joins TRBV7-9 to TRBJ1-2; 9 bases are shared with TRBD1. The germline CDR1 and CDR2 sequences are SEHNR and FQNEAQ (reference sequence). CDR3 size: 13 residues. V was clipped by 4 bases and J by 6 bases; unmatched bases: 3. This CDR3 reads CASSSGTGHGYTF. CDR3 nucleotides: TGTGCCAGCAGCTCCGGGACAGGGCATGGCTACACCTTC.

This clonotype was detected ten times or more. This chain uses TRBV7-2 with TRBJ1-3; TRBD1 matches 8 bases. Germline-derived CDR1 and CDR2 are SGHTA and FQGNSA. Trimming removed 5 bases from V and 1 base from J; junction bases left unmatched: 1. The CDR3 sequence is 14 residues long. The CDR3 coding sequence is TGTGCCAGCAGCCGACAGGGGTCTGGAAACACCATATATTTT. As protein: CASSRQGSGNTIYF.

The genes are TRBV5-1 and TRBJ2-7; a weak D match, TRBD1 (5 bases). Germline V gene sequence: CDR1 SGHRS, CDR2 YFSETQ. The V end was cut by 6 bases, the J end by 2 bases, with 15 bases between. This CDR3 is 14 amino acids long. CDR3 sequence reads: CASTLGQGPYEQYF. The CDR3 coding sequence is TGCGCCAGCACCCTCGGGCAGGGCCCCTACGAGCAGTACTTC.

This clonotype was seen many times. This sequence joins TRBV29-1 and TRBJ1-2; D is unresolved. The V end was cut by 4 bases, the J end by 1 base, with 10 bases between. The CDR3 extends over 13 amino acids. Germline V CDR1 and CDR2: SQVTM, ANQGSEA. The CDR3 spells CSVVPPDNYGYTF. The CDR3 region has the DNA TGCAGCGTTGTGCCACCCGATAACTATGGCTACACCTTC.

At least ten counts were recorded for this clonotype. The CDR3 protein is CASSWDRGVTEAFF. The DNA for the CDR3 is TGTGCCAGCAGCTGGGACAGGGGTGTCACTGAAGCTTTCTTT. The chain links TRBV7-9 to TRBJ1-1; 10 bases are a match to TRBD1. From germline, CDR1 is SEHNR and CDR2 FQNEAQ (reference sequence). CDR3 length equals 14 residues. V lost 4 bases to trimming and J lost 4 bases; unmatched junction nucleotides: 3.

This chain uses TRBV6-1 with TRBJ1-5, with 7 bases matching TRBD1. The length of the CDR3 is 13 residues. The V gene's germline CDR1 is MNHNS and CDR2 SASEGT. The ends lost 7 bases at V and 4 bases at J; junction bases unmatched: 4. CDR3 DNA sequence: TGTGCCAGCAAGGGGGCCGGTAATCAGCCCCAGCATTTT. Its protein is CASKGAGNQPQHF.

There are many counts of this clonotype. The V call is TRBV28, the J call TRBJ2-7; 7 bases are shared with TRBD2. The CDR3 runs to 14 residues. Germline V CDR1 and CDR2: MDHEN, SYDVKM. Trimming cost V 7 bases and J 2 bases; bases outside gene matches: 8. In DNA form, the CDR3 reads TGTGCCAGCAAGCTTAGCGGGCAAACCTACGAGCAGTACTTC. Translating it yields CASKLSGQTYEQYF. The full variable domain, with the rest looked up from reference TRBV28 and TRBJ2-7, is DVKVTQSSRYLVKRTGEKVFLECVQDMDHENMFWYRQDPGLGLRLIYFSYDVKMKEKGDIPEGYSVSREKKERFSLILESASTNQTSMYLCASKLSGQTYEQYFGPGTRLTVT.

At least ten counts were recorded for this clonotype. The gene calls are TRBV6-2 or TRBV6-3 and TRBJ1-1; D gene ambiguous. Germline V gives CDR1 MNHEY, CDR2 SVGEGT. V lost 1 base to trimming and J lost 1 base, with 4 bases between them. This CDR3 has 13 amino acids. Here the CDR3 reads CASSYFQNTEAFF. CDR3 DNA sequence: TGTGCCAGCAGTTACTTTCAGAACACTGAAGCTTTCTTT.

This clonotype came up a few times. The CDR3 DNA sequence: TGTGCCAGCAGGCACGAGCCCGGGCCGTCCACGGCTAACTATGGCTACACCTTC. It codes for CASRHEPGPSTANYGYTF. This chain joins TRBV6-2 or TRBV6-3 and TRBJ1-2; unclear D gene. Germline lookup yields CDR1 MNHEY and CDR2 SVGEGT. With 6 bases removed from V and 0 bases from J, the gap between germline ends came to 23 bases. This CDR3 is built from 18 residues.

This clonotype was seen repeatedly, ten times or more. The chain employs TRBV7-3 and TRBJ1-1; TRBD1 agrees at 8 bases. This CDR3 has 13 residues. Germline V gene lookup returns CDR1 SGHTA and CDR2 FQGTGA. J lost 10 bases, V lost 5 bases, and 9 bases had no gene match. CDR3 residues: CASSLGQGRPAFF. The CDR3 region has the DNA TGTGCCAGCAGCCTAGGACAGGGCCGTCCAGCTTTCTTT.

The genes are TRBV7-9 and TRBJ2-1, with D maybe TRBD1 (5 bases). The CDR3 has 12 amino acids. Per germline, CDR1 SEHNR and CDR2 FQNEAQ (reference sequence). V shed 5 bases and J shed 16 bases, with 18 bases lying between them. Written as DNA, the CDR3 is TGTGCCAGCAGCCTAGAAATGGGGCTCCGATTCTTC. This gives the protein CASSLEMGLRFF.

This clonotype was picked up many times. The V gene is TRBV28, the J gene TRBJ2-4; no firm D call. Germline V lookup: CDR1 MDHEN, CDR2 SYDVKM. The CDR3 extends over 13 amino acids. Trimming cost V 6 bases and J 3 bases, with 9 bases left between them. The CDR3 region has the DNA TGTGCCAGCAGCGACCAGGACAAAAACATTCAGTACTTC. It specifies CASSDQDKNIQYF.

The table lists this clonotype with a few counts. V and J are TRBV20-1 and TRBJ2-7; 16 bases are a match to TRBD2. Germline V gene lookup returns CDR1 DFQATT and CDR2 SNEGSKA (reference sequence). The CDR3 contains 16 residues. V was pared by 4 bases and J by 1 base, with 4 bases of the junction left unmatched. For the CDR3, the DNA is TGCAGTGCTATGGGACTAGCGGGGGGGCAATCCTACGAGCAGTACTTC. It encodes CSAMGLAGGQSYEQYF.

The chain couples TRBV27 to TRBJ2-7, with 8 bases matching TRBD2. The CDR3 runs to 14 residues. Germline trimming cut 8 bases from V and 2 bases from J; bases unmatched to any gene: 8. Germline V gives CDR1 MNHEY, CDR2 SMNVEV (reference sequence). The CDR3 region is CASPTRGGTYEQYF. CDR3 in DNA: TGTGCCAGCCCCACCCGGGGGGGGACCTACGAGCAGTACTTC.

V is TRBV7-2 and J is TRBJ1-3; D remains unclear. The germline V gene encodes CDR1 SGHTA and CDR2 FQGNSA. V was pared by 5 bases and J by 6 bases, with 5 bases between. The CDR3 sequence is 11 residues long. DNA for the CDR3: TGTGCCAGCAGCCAAGAAAACACCATATATTTT. Translation: CASSQENTIYF.

This clonotype showed up many times. DNA of the CDR3: TGTGCCAGCAGTTTGGGGACAAACATTCAGTACTTC. It encodes CASSLGTNIQYF. V usage is TRBV12-3 or TRBV12-4 and J usage is TRBJ2-4; D tentatively reads TRBD1 or TRBD2 (5 bases each). Trimming left V 3 bases short and J 6 bases short, with 6 bases between. The CDR3 length is 12 residues.

The V and J genes are TRBV6-1 and TRBJ1-6; 7 bases map to TRBD1. Germline lookup yields CDR1 MNHNS and CDR2 SASEGT. There are 16 residues in the CDR3. The ends lost 6 bases at V and 10 bases at J; junction bases unmatched: 15. DNA for the CDR3: TGTGCCAGCAGCCCCACGACCGACAGGGTAGGCTCACCCCTCCACTTT. It specifies CASSPTTDRVGSPLHF.

On this clonotype itself: This may be a read error, as it is one base from a much larger clone. The chain joins TRBV6-1 to TRBJ2-7, with D possibly TRBD2 on 6 matching bases. The germline gives CDR1 MNHNS, CDR2 SASEGT. Trimming took off 6 bases at V and 2 bases at J, with 14 bases between the two ends. This CDR3 has 14 residues. As DNA, the CDR3 is TGTGCCAGCAGAACTAACGGGAGTGCCTACGAGCAGTACTTC. Translating gives CASRTNGSAYEQYF.

The chain employs TRBV4-1 and TRBJ2-7; a possible D gene is TRBD2 (5 bases). Germline V gene data show CDR1 as MGHRA and CDR2 as YSYEKL. This CDR3 contains 13 residues. Trimming cost V 4 bases and J 6 bases, with 13 bases left between them. DNA of the CDR3: TGCGCCAGCAGCCCCGGGATCACCCTCGAGCAGTACTTC. Protein sequence: CASSPGITLEQYF.

For this clonotype: A much larger clone lies one base from this, so it may be a read error. The chain uses TRBV28 and TRBJ1-5; a weak D match, TRBD1 (5 bases). CDR1 and CDR2 (germline): MDHEN, SYDVKM. V lost 3 bases and J lost 4, with 16 bases in between. The CDR3 runs to 16 residues. CDR3 bases: TGTGCCAGCAGTTTGAGGTCTTGGGACGGTAATCAGCCCCAGCATTTT. It encodes CASSLRSWDGNQPQHF.

This clonotype was detected many times. The J gene is TRBJ2-7, the V gene TRBV6-2 or TRBV6-3; 10 bases are shared with TRBD2. This CDR3 is built from 17 residues. After removal of 5 bases from V and 0 bases from J, the junction contained 10 bases not matched to a gene. Germline lookup yields CDR1 MNHEY and CDR2 SVGEGT. This CDR3 reads CASSPPRTSGPSYEQYF. The CDR3 bases are TGTGCCAGCAGTCCCCCCCGGACTAGCGGCCCCTCCTACGAGCAGTACTTC.

At least ten counts were recorded for this clonotype. This CDR3 is CATGFYGGEQFF. CDR3 in DNA: TGTGCCACCGGGTTCTACGGAGGTGAGCAGTTCTTC. V is TRBV2 and J is TRBJ2-1; D might be TRBD2 (5 bases). Trimming shortened V by 10 bases and J by 9 bases, and 16 bases separated the two germline ends. From germline, CDR1 is SNHLY and CDR2 FYNNEI. This CDR3 contains 12 residues.

V is TRBV7-2 and J is TRBJ2-5; 9 bases align to TRBD2. The CDR3 extends over 16 amino acids. Trimming at V came to 7 bases and at J to 5 bases, leaving 14 bases not matched to a gene. The germline V gene encodes CDR1 SGHTA and CDR2 FQGNSA. The CDR3 is CASTWGGGAKEETQYF. The DNA for the CDR3 is TGTGCCAGCACCTGGGGCGGGGGGGCCAAAGAGGAGACCCAGTACTTC.

V gene TRBV28 combines with J gene TRBJ1-5; TRBD1 aligns across 7 bases. Trimming took 5 bases from V and 8 from J; bases not matched to a gene: 12. CDR1 is MDHEN and CDR2 is SYDVKM in the germline V gene. The CDR3 covers 15 residues. The CDR3 protein is CASSPHRQGGEPQHF. CDR3 bases: TGTGCCAGCAGTCCCCACCGACAGGGCGGGGAGCCCCAGCATTTT.

This clonotype occurred once. A far larger clone differs by one base, so this is likely a read error. V gene TRBV7-2 combines with J gene TRBJ2-4; the D call may be TRBD1 or TRBD2 (5 bases each). The DNA end favors TRBJ2-5, so the J call may be wrong. The CDR3 is made up of 13 amino acids. The germline V gene has CDR1 SGHTA and CDR2 FQGNSA. The CDR3 DNA sequence: TGTGCCACCGGGGTGGGGGTGCGAGAGACCCAGTACTTC. It is translated as CATGVGVRETQYF.

The chain is built from TRBV20-1 and TRBJ2-1; D is tentatively TRBD1 or TRBD2 (5 bases each). From germline, CDR1 is DFQATT and CDR2 SNEGSKA (reference sequence). V gave up 0 bases and J gave up 8 bases, with 14 bases separating them. The CDR3 length is 14 residues. The CDR3 loop reads CSARDMGRTDEQFF. The CDR3 nucleotides read TGCAGTGCTAGAGATATGGGACGTACGGATGAGCAGTTCTTC.

In this sample, this clonotype turned up many times. The chain couples TRBV12-3 or TRBV12-4 to TRBJ1-5; 10 bases match TRBD1. With V trimmed by 3 bases and J by 2 bases, 1 base remained unmatched. The CDR3 runs to 15 residues. The CDR3 DNA follows: TGTGCCAGCAGTTTGGGGACAGGGGGCAATCAGCCCCAGCATTTT. Translating gives CASSLGTGGNQPQHF.

This clonotype was seen repeatedly, ten times or more. This chain connects TRBV28 to TRBJ2-7, with 9 bases matching TRBD1. Per the germline V gene, CDR1 is MDHEN and CDR2 is SYDVKM. After removal of 1 base from V and 9 bases from J, the junction contained 7 bases not matched to a gene. The CDR3 has 14 amino acids. Here the CDR3 DNA reads TGTGCCAGCAGTTTATCGACAGGGGGGAGGGGGCAGTACTTC. Protein product: CASSLSTGGRGQYF.